The 20 T cell receptor beta chains listed next were all sequenced from one sample in a study of T cells in Graves' hyperthyroidism and ophthalmopathy. Amplification targeted TCR beta CDR3 regions from RNA transcripts. First-round RT-PCR targeting the TCR CDR3 was performed with the HTBI primer set. One entry per CDR3 protein results from TCRdb running MiXCR on the multiplex PCR reads. This sample has hundreds of thousands of distinct CDR3 sequences, with about a sixth found just once. The sequenced sample was blood. These receptors originate from a woman aged 18-29 years with Graves' ophthalmopathy.

This clonotype came up many times. The chain uses TRBV2 and TRBJ1-4; 8 positions match TRBD1. Germline loops: CDR1 SNHLY, CDR2 FYNNEI. The CDR3 totals 14 residues. The J segment lost 7 bases and the V segment lost 8 bases, leaving 9 bases of the junction unmatched. CDR3 protein: CASGDQGAVEKLFF. Here the CDR3 DNA reads TGTGCCAGCGGAGACCAGGGGGCGGTTGAAAAACTGTTTTTT. Filled out from reference TRBV2 and TRBJ1-4, the complete variable domain reads EPEVTQTPSHQVTQMGQEVILRCVPISNHLYFYWYRQILGQKVEFLVSFYNNEISEKSEIFDDQFSVERPDGSNFTLKIRSTKLEDSAMYFCASGDQGAVEKLFFGSGTQLSVL.

This clonotype was seen repeatedly, ten times or more. A clone one base away is much larger, so this may be a read error. V gene TRBV12-3 or TRBV12-4 combines with J gene TRBJ2-5, with D possibly being TRBD1 (8 bases). V was cut by 10 bases and J by 4 bases, with 19 bases left in between. This CDR3 spans 14 amino acids. For the CDR3, the DNA is TGTGCCAACACAGGGGGGGTGCGTGGAGAGACCCAGTACTTC. The encoded protein is CANTGGVRGETQYF.

In this sample, this clonotype turned up many times. The chain combines TRBV7-9 with TRBJ1-6, with D tentatively TRBD1 (6 bases). This CDR3 comprises 15 residues. The germline V and J ends were trimmed by 4 bases and 9 bases, with 16 bases remaining between them. CDR1 is SEHNR and CDR2 is FQNEAQ in the germline V gene (reference sequence). In nucleotides, the CDR3 is TGTGCCAGCAGCTCTAGTGGGGGCGGGGGTTCACCCCTCCACTTT. Translation: CASSSSGGGGSPLHF.

This clonotype was observed many times. The J gene is TRBJ1-6, the V gene TRBV9; D is uncertain. The CDR3 totals 12 residues. Trimming stripped 0 bases from V and 10 bases from J, with 5 bases between. Germline CDR1 reads SGDLS; CDR2 reads YYNGEE. CDR3 amino acids: CASSVVGSPLHF. CDR3 nucleotides: TGTGCCAGCAGCGTAGTTGGGTCACCCCTCCACTTT.

This clonotype was seen repeatedly, ten times or more. The rearrangement uses TRBV6-1 and TRBJ2-3; 11 bases agree with TRBD2. The ends lost 1 base at V and 4 bases at J; junction bases unmatched: 1. This CDR3 has 15 amino acids. Germline V gene data show CDR1 as MNHNS and CDR2 as SASEGT. In nucleotides, the CDR3 is TGTGCCAGCAGTGAAGTAGCGGGGGGGCCAGATACGCAGTATTTT. Translation gives CASSEVAGGPDTQYF.

This clonotype was recorded many times. At one of its ends the junction is not consistent with the germline gene, which may arise from a read error. The V gene is TRBV5-1, the J gene TRBJ1-2, with a weak D call TRBD1 (5 bases). Germline-derived CDR1 and CDR2 are SGHRS and YFSETQ. This CDR3 comprises 12 residues. The CDR3 DNA reads as TGTGCCAGCAGCTGGGGCGGGGGAGGCTACACCTTC. Its translation: CASSWGGGGYTF.

This clonotype turned up a few times. The chain recombines TRBV19 with TRBJ2-5, with D perhaps TRBD1 or TRBD2 (5 bases each). This CDR3 is built from 14 residues. With 3 bases removed from V and 5 bases from J, the gap between germline ends came to 13 bases. The germline CDR1 and CDR2 sequences are LNHDA and SQIVND (reference sequence). The CDR3 loop is CASSIPGTRETQYF. DNA of the CDR3: TGTGCCAGTAGTATCCCCGGGACCAGGGAGACCCAGTACTTC.

This clonotype was seen many times. The rearrangement links TRBV6-6 to TRBJ2-4; 8 bases are a match to TRBD1. The CDR3 totals 15 residues. The germline V gene encodes CDR1 MNHNY and CDR2 SVGAGI (reference sequence). The V segment lost 2 bases and the J segment 3 bases; nucleotides outside the gene matches: 3. In DNA, the CDR3 is TGTGCCAGCAGTTACCCGACAGGGGACAAAAACATTCAGTACTTC. Protein sequence: CASSYPTGDKNIQYF.

The table lists this clonotype with many counts. The genes are TRBV19 and TRBJ1-1, with D possibly being TRBD1 (6 bases). The V gene's germline CDR1 is LNHDA and CDR2 SQIVND (reference sequence). Between the trimmed V and J ends, which lost 7 bases and 2 bases, there was a span of 20 bases. The CDR3 spans 16 residues. The CDR3 DNA reads TGTGCCAGTACCAAAGGGGGGACGATGGCCAACACTGAAGCTTTCTTT. Translated, it gives CASTKGGTMANTEAFF.

This clonotype was seen ten or more times. The V gene is TRBV5-1, the J gene TRBJ2-3, with 16 positions matching TRBD2. CDR3 size: 17 residues. V shed 5 bases, J shed 4 bases, and the junction held 7 bases outside the gene matches. Germline V CDR1 and CDR2: SGHRS, YFSETQ. Here the CDR3 DNA reads TGCGCCAGCAGAACGGGACTAGCGGGAGGGCCGGCAGATACGCAGTATTTT. Protein: CASRTGLAGGPADTQYF.

CDR3: CASNQGQGWEEQYF. For the CDR3, the DNA is TGTGCCAGCAACCAGGGACAGGGGTGGGAGGAGCAGTACTTC. The gene calls are TRBV28 and TRBJ2-7, with TRBD1 identical over 10 bases. V dropped 7 bases and J dropped 7; count of bases not matched to a gene: 10. Germline V gene lookup returns CDR1 MDHEN and CDR2 SYDVKM. The CDR3 is made up of 14 amino acids.

This clonotype was detected ten times or more. The chain employs TRBV28 and TRBJ2-2; possibly TRBD1 for D (7 bases). Germline assignment: CDR1 MDHEN and CDR2 SYDVKM. The CDR3 contains 14 residues. Trimming removed 7 bases from V and 6 bases from J, with 15 bases in between. The CDR3 spells CASKGRGEPGELFF. DNA for the CDR3: TGTGCCAGCAAGGGCAGGGGGGAGCCCGGGGAGCTGTTTTTT.

In its sample, this clonotype was seen a few times. The gene calls are TRBV6-4 and TRBJ2-3; 11 nucleotides line up with TRBD2. With 3 bases clipped from V and 2 bases from J, the junction kept 1 base outside the gene matches. Germline CDR1 MRHNA, CDR2 SNTAGT. The CDR3 is 15 amino acids. The CDR3 nucleotides are TGTGCCAGCAGTGAGACTAGCGGGGCCACAGATACGCAGTATTTT. It codes for CASSETSGATDTQYF.

This clonotype has ten or more counts. The chain has TRBV30 and TRBJ2-7; no firm D call. V lost 2 bases and J lost 3, with 5 bases in between. The V gene's germline CDR1 is GTSNPN and CDR2 SVGIG (reference sequence). The length of the CDR3 is 11 residues. The CDR3 DNA reads as TGTGCCTGGAGTCCCAGCTACGAGCAGTACTTC. It codes for CAWSPSYEQYF.

This clonotype was seen many times. The V call is TRBV9, the J call TRBJ1-1, with unresolved D. With 3 bases removed from V and 1 base from J, the gap between germline ends came to 10 bases. The CDR3 length is 14 residues. Germline V gene sequence: CDR1 SGDLS, CDR2 YYNGEE. CDR3 residues: CASSEGRANTEAFF. The CDR3 DNA reads as TGTGCCAGCAGCGAGGGCCGTGCGAACACTGAAGCTTTCTTT.

This clonotype was seen a few times. This sequence joins TRBV11-2 and TRBJ2-3; D possibly matches TRBD1 or TRBD2 (6 bases each). The CDR3 is 16 residues long. Germline CDR1 reads SGHAT; CDR2 reads FQNNGV. Trimming removed 5 bases at V and 6 bases at J, with 21 bases between. This CDR3 is CASSRDLGGTWDTQYF. The CDR3 DNA is TGTGCCAGCAGCCGGGACCTAGGGGGGACCTGGGATACGCAGTATTTT.

This clonotype was detected ten times or more. The V gene is TRBV28, the J gene TRBJ1-5, with 8 bases matching TRBD1. With V trimmed by 8 bases and J by 2 bases, 14 bases remained unmatched. This CDR3 spans 17 amino acids. Germline lookup yields CDR1 MDHEN and CDR2 SYDVKM. In DNA form, the CDR3 reads TGTGCCAGCGAAACCGGGACAGGTTTGTATGGCAATCAGCCCCAGCATTTT. Translating gives CASETGTGLYGNQPQHF.

At least ten counts were recorded for this clonotype. The chain is built from TRBV18 and TRBJ1-2, with TRBD1 as a possible D gene (5 bases). CDR1 is KGHSH, CDR2 LQKENI, per germline. Trimming pared 0 bases from V and 4 bases from J, leaving 18 bases between. This CDR3 contains 17 residues. This CDR3 is CASSPPRGSRGSYGYTF. Written as DNA, the CDR3 is TGTGCCAGCTCACCACCGAGGGGTTCCCGCGGCAGCTATGGCTACACCTTC. Combining the CDR3 with reference TRBV18 and TRBJ1-2 gives the whole variable domain NAGVMQNPRHLVRRRGQEARLRCSPMKGHSHVYWYRQLPEEGLKFMVYLQKENIIDESGMPKERFSAEFPKEGPSILRIQQVVRGDSAAYFCASSPPRGSRGSYGYTFGSGTRLTVV.

Many counts were recorded for this clonotype. The V and J genes are TRBV6-1 and TRBJ2-7, with D perhaps being TRBD1 or TRBD2 (5 bases each). The CDR3 is 15 amino acids. Germline assignment: CDR1 MNHNS and CDR2 SASEGT. V dropped 0 bases and J dropped 7 bases, with 16 bases sitting between them. CDR3: CASSEAPGRLGEQYF. CDR3 nucleotides: TGTGCCAGCAGTGAAGCGCCGGGACGGCTCGGGGAGCAGTACTTC.

There are many counts of this clonotype. The rearrangement uses TRBV2 and TRBJ1-1; D is unresolved. With 7 bases removed from V and 6 bases from J, the gap between germline ends came to 3 bases. Germline V gene data show CDR1 as SNHLY and CDR2 as FYNNEI. The CDR3 has 9 amino acids. The CDR3 region is CASNSEAFF. CDR3 bases: TGTGCCAGCAATTCTGAAGCTTTCTTT.